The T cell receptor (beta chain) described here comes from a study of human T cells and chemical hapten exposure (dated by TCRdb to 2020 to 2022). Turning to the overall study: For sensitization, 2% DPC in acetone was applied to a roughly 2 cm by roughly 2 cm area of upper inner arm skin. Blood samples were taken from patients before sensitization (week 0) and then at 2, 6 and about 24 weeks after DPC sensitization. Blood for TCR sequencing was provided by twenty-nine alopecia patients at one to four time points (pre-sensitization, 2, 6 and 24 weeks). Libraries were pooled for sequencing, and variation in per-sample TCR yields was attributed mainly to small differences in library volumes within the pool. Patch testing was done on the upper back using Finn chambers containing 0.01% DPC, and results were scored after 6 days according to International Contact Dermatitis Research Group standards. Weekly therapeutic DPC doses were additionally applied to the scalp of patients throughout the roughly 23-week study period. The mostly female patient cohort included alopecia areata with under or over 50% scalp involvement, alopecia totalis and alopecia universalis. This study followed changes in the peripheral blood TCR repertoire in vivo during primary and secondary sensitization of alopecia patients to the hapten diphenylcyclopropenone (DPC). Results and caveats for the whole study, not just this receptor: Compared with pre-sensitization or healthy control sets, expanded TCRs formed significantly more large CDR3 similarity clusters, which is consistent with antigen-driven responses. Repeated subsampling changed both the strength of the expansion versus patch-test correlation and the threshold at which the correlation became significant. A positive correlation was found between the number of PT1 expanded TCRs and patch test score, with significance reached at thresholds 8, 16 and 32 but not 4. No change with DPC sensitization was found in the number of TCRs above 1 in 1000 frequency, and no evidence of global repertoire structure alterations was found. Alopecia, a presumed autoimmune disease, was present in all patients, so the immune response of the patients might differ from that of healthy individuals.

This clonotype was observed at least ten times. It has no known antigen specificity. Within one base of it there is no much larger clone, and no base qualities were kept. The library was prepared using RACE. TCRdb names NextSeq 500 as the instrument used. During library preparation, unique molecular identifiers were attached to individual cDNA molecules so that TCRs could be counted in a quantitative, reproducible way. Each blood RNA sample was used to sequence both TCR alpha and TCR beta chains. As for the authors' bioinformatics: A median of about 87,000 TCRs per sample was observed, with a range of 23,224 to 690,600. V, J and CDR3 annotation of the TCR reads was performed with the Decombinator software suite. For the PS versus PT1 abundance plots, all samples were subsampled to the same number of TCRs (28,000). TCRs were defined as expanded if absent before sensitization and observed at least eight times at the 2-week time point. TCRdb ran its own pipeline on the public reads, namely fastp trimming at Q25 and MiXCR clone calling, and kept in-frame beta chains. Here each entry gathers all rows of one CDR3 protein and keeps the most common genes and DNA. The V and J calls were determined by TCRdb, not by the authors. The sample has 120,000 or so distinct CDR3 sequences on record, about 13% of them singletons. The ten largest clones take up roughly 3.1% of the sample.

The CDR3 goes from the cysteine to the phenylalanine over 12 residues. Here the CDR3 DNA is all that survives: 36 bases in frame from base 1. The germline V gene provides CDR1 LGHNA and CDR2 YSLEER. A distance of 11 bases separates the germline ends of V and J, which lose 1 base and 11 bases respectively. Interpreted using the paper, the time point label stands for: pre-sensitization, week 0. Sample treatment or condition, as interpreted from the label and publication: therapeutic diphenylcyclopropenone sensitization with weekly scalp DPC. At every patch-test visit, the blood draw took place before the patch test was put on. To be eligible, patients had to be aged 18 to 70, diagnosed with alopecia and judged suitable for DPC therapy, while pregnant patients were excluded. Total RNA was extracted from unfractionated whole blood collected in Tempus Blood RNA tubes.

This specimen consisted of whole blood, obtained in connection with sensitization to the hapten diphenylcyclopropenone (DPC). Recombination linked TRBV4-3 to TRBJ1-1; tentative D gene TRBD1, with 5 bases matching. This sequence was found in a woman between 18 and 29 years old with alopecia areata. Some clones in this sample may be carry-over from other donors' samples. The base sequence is TGCGCCAGCAGCCAAGGACAGTTCGAGGCTTTCTTT. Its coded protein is CASSQGQFEAFF.